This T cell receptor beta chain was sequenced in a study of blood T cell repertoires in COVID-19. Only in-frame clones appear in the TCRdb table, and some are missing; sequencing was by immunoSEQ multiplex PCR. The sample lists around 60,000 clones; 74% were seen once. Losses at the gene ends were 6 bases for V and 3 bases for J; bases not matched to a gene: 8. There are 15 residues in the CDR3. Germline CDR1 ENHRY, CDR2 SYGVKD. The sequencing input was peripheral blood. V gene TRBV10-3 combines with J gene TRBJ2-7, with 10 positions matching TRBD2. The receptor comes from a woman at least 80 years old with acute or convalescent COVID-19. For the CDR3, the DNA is TGTGCCATCAGGGAGGGTCTAGCGGGAGACTACGAGCAGTACTTC. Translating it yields CAIREGLAGDYEQYF.